The next 9 T cell receptor beta chains were all read from a single sample in a study of T cells in Graves' hyperthyroidism and ophthalmopathy. TCR beta CDR3 regions were amplified from RNA. The primer set for the first-round RT-PCR of the TCR CDR3 was HTBI. MiXCR was run by TCRdb on the multiplex PCR reads, yielding one entry per CDR3 protein. The sample consists of 300,000 or so distinct CDR3 sequences, over 15% of them appearing once. Sequenced input: blood. These receptor sequences come from a woman aged 55-70 years with Graves' ophthalmopathy.

The CDR3 spells CASARGQGLVGELFF. CDR3 coding DNA: TGCGCCAGCGCGAGGGGCCAGGGTCTTGTCGGGGAGCTGTTTTTT. The gene calls are TRBV5-1 and TRBJ2-2, with D possibly called TRBD1 or TRBD2 (5 bases each). V gave up 7 bases and J gave up 7 bases, with 20 bases separating them. This CDR3 is 15 amino acids long. Germline CDR1 and CDR2: SGHRS and YFSETQ.

With respect to this clonotype: An end of the junction differs from the germline gene, which may be a read error. V is TRBV5-1 and J is TRBJ1-5, with 7 bases aligning to TRBD1. The germline V gene encodes CDR1 SGHRS and CDR2 YFSETQ. CDR3 length: 13 residues. In DNA, the CDR3 is TGCGCCAGCAGCCTGCGACAGGGTCAGCGCCAGCATTTT. Its protein is CASSLRQGQRQHF. The full variable domain, rest sourced from reference TRBV5-1 and TRBJ1-5, is KAGVTQTPRYLIKTRGQQVTLSCSPISGHRSVSWYQQTPGQGLQFLFEYFSETQRNKGNFPGRFSGRQFSNSRSEMNVSTLELGDSALYLCASSLRQGQRQHFGDGTRLSIL.

This clonotype was recorded many times. V is TRBV6-6 and J is TRBJ2-2; 9 bases agree with TRBD1. Germline trimming cut 2 bases from V and 2 bases from J; bases unmatched to any gene: 3. This CDR3 comprises 16 residues. Germline V gene sequence: CDR1 MNHNY, CDR2 SVGAGI (reference sequence). CDR3 sequence (DNA): TGTGCCAGCAGTTACCCGACAGGGGGAAACACCGGGGAGCTGTTTTTT. This sequence encodes CASSYPTGGNTGELFF.

The sample holds a few counts of this clonotype. V and J are TRBV18 and TRBJ1-5; TRBD1 is a possible D gene (5 bases). The V gene's germline CDR1 is KGHSH and CDR2 LQKENI. CDR3 length: 15 amino acids. V was shortened by 4 bases and J by 1 base, with 11 bases between the two germline ends. The CDR3 nucleotides are TGTGCCAGCTCACAGGGGTTTGGGAGCAATCAGCCCCAGCATTTT. Translation gives CASSQGFGSNQPQHF. Supplemented by reference TRBV18 and TRBJ1-5, the full variable domain reads NAGVMQNPRHLVRRRGQEARLRCSPMKGHSHVYWYRQLPEEGLKFMVYLQKENIIDESGMPKERFSAEFPKEGPSILRIQQVVRGDSAAYFCASSQGFGSNQPQHFGDGTRLSIL.

This clonotype came up many times. V is TRBV6-2 or TRBV6-3 and J is TRBJ2-7; no clear D. Germline V gene data show CDR1 as MNHEY and CDR2 as SVGEGT. The CDR3 is 13 residues long. Trimming left V 1 base short and J 3 bases short, with 7 bases between. The CDR3 DNA sequence: TGTGCCAGCAGTTACTTAACAAGCTACGAGCAGTACTTC. It is translated as CASSYLTSYEQYF.

This clonotype was seen at least ten times. The chain employs TRBV6-1 and TRBJ2-3; 8 bases fit TRBD2. V was clipped by 5 bases and J by 3 bases; unmatched bases: 10. CDR3 length equals 16 residues. Germline V gene lookup returns CDR1 MNHNS and CDR2 SASEGT. The DNA of the CDR3 is TGTGCCAGCAGTTCAGAAGCGGGAGTGGGTACAGATACGCAGTATTTT. Translated, it gives CASSSEAGVGTDTQYF.

The chain joins TRBV28 to TRBJ2-7; D unclear. Looked up from germline, CDR1 is MDHEN and CDR2 is SYDVKM. V lost 7 bases, J lost 2 bases, and 9 bases lay in between. This CDR3 has 12 amino acids. The CDR3 DNA is TGTGCCAGCACCTCGGGCCCCTACGAGCAGTACTTC. This gives the protein CASTSGPYEQYF.

V is TRBV20-1 and J is TRBJ1-5; possibly TRBD1 for D (6 bases). This CDR3 spans 13 amino acids. Germline loops: CDR1 DFQATT, CDR2 SNEGSKA (reference sequence). Trimming took 3 bases from V and 7 from J, leaving 13 bases between them. This CDR3 is CSASGPDRQPQHF. The CDR3 nucleotides are TGCAGTGCTAGTGGCCCGGACAGACAGCCCCAGCATTTT.

This sequence joins TRBV27 and TRBJ1-5; no definite D call. The length of the CDR3 is 17 residues. Trimming removed 5 bases from V and 1 base from J, with 18 bases in between. Germline assignment: CDR1 MNHEY and CDR2 SMNVEV (reference sequence). CDR3 sequence (DNA): TGTGCCAGCAGTCCAAGCCACCGACTTACAAGCAATCAGCCCCAGCATTTT. Residues: CASSPSHRLTSNQPQHF.